Below are 20 T cell receptor beta chains sequenced from a single sample in a study of blood T cell repertoires in COVID-19. Produced via immunoSEQ multiplex PCR; TCRdb's table is partial and in-frame only. The data hold about 310,000 clones, with nearly 90% observed a single time. The sequenced material came from PBMCs or T cells enriched from blood (not recorded which). These receptor sequences come from a woman under 30 with acute COVID-19.

The chain couples TRBV30 to TRBJ1-6; 9 bases align to TRBD1. J lost 8 bases, V lost 2 bases, and 7 bases had no gene match. Per germline, CDR1 GTSNPN and CDR2 SVGIG (reference sequence). This CDR3 has 15 residues. CDR3 residues: CAWSRSWTGDSPLHF. For the CDR3, the DNA is TGTGCCTGGAGTCGATCCTGGACAGGGGATTCACCCCTCCACTTT.

V gene TRBV7-3 combines with J gene TRBJ2-6; possible D gene TRBD2, 5 bases. With 2 bases removed from V and 3 bases from J, the gap between germline ends came to 11 bases. Germline V gives CDR1 SGHTA, CDR2 FQGTGA. CDR3 length: 16 amino acids. As DNA, the CDR3 is TGTGCCAGCAGCTTATCGCGGGCAGGTGGGGCCAACGTCCTGACTTTC. This encodes CASSLSRAGGANVLTF.

J is TRBJ2-2 and V is TRBV12-5; 8 positions match TRBD1. CDR3 length equals 15 residues. Germline loops: CDR1 LGHNT, CDR2 FRNRAP. V lost 6 bases and J lost 6; bases outside the gene matches: 9. This CDR3 reads CASGPGGKRSGELFF. CDR3 bases: TGTGCTAGTGGCCCAGGGGGCAAGAGATCCGGGGAGCTGTTTTTT.

The chain employs TRBV30 and TRBJ2-1, with TRBD2 matching over 8 bases. Germline V gives CDR1 GTSNPN, CDR2 SVGIG (reference sequence). J was trimmed by 2 bases and V by 5 bases; bases with no gene match: 5. The CDR3 totals 14 residues. The CDR3: CAWLTGLAYNEQFF. The CDR3 DNA follows: TGTGCCTGGCTAACGGGACTAGCCTACAATGAGCAGTTCTTC.

V gene TRBV5-1 combines with J gene TRBJ2-1; TRBD2 is a possible D gene (5 bases). Germline V gene sequence: CDR1 SGHRS, CDR2 YFSETQ. With 4 bases removed from V and 8 bases from J, the gap between germline ends came to 10 bases. This CDR3 has 12 residues. The CDR3 here is CASSPLSDEQFF. The CDR3 DNA follows: TGCGCCAGCAGCCCCCTTAGCGATGAGCAGTTCTTC. Variable domain in full (rest from reference TRBV5-1 and TRBJ2-1): KAGVTQTPRYLIKTRGQQVTLSCSPISGHRSVSWYQQTPGQGLQFLFEYFSETQRNKGNFPGRFSGRQFSNSRSEMNVSTLELGDSALYLCASSPLSDEQFFGPGTRLTVL.

The chain carries TRBV5-1 and TRBJ2-2; tentative D call: TRBD1 (5 bases). V gave up 2 bases and J gave up 5 bases, with 10 bases separating them. This CDR3 is built from 14 residues. Germline V gives CDR1 SGHRS, CDR2 YFSETQ. In DNA form, the CDR3 reads TGCGCCAGCAGCTTCCTGACAGCTACCGGGGAGCTGTTTTTT. Translating gives CASSFLTATGELFF.

This clone has only a few counts. CDR3 bases: TGCGCCAGCAGCCAAGAGTTAGCGGGAGTCTACAATGAGCAGTTCTTC. It encodes CASSQELAGVYNEQFF. This chain links TRBV4-1 with TRBJ2-1; 9 nucleotides line up with TRBD2. The CDR3 length is 16 residues. V shed 0 bases, J shed 3 bases, and the junction held 3 bases outside the gene matches. Germline CDR1 is MGHRA and CDR2 is YSYEKL.

This chain links TRBV11-3 with TRBJ2-7; the match to TRBD2 covers 13 bases. This CDR3 spans 19 amino acids. J was trimmed by 2 bases and V by 0 bases; bases with no gene match: 10. Germline V gene data show CDR1 as SGHNT and CDR2 as YENEEA. The CDR3 coding sequence is TGTGCCAGCAGCTTAGATCTGAGACTAGCGGGAGGCTTGCCCTACGAGCAGTACTTC. Residues: CASSLDLRLAGGLPYEQYF. Filled out from reference TRBV11-3 and TRBJ2-7, the complete variable domain reads EAGVVQSPRYKIIEKKQPVAFWCNPISGHNTLYWYLQNLGQGPELLIRYENEEAVDDSQLPKDRFSAERLKGVDSTLKIQPAELGDSAVYLCASSLDLRLAGGLPYEQYFGPGTRLTVT.

The rearrangement uses TRBV24-1 and TRBJ1-1; 9 bases match TRBD1. The CDR3 runs to 15 residues. Germline assignment: CDR1 KGHDR and CDR2 SFDVKD. V shed 2 bases and J 5 bases; nucleotides not matched to a gene: 5. CDR3 sequence reads: CATSDSHRGRTEAFF. Written as DNA, the CDR3 is TGTGCCACCAGTGATTCGCACAGGGGGCGAACTGAAGCTTTCTTT.

This sequence joins TRBV15 and TRBJ1-3; a weak D match, TRBD1 (5 bases). CDR1 LNHNV and CDR2 YYDKDF come from the germline V gene (reference sequence). Trimming left V 1 base short and J 4 bases short, with 14 bases between. The length of the CDR3 is 16 residues. The CDR3 spells CATSRGATEEGNTIYF. CDR3 sequence (DNA): TGTGCCACCAGCAGAGGGGCGACAGAGGAAGGAAACACCATATATTTT.

The V and J genes are TRBV19 and TRBJ2-7, with D maybe TRBD1 (6 bases). V dropped 4 bases and J dropped 2 bases, with 12 bases sitting between them. CDR3 length: 14 amino acids. Germline CDR1 is LNHDA and CDR2 is SQIVND (reference sequence). In DNA form, the CDR3 reads TGTGCCAGTAGTAGGGGGCTTTCTGCCTACGAGCAGTACTTC. The encoded protein is CASSRGLSAYEQYF.

The chain has TRBV4-1 and TRBJ1-4; D gene unclear. Trimming removed 1 base at V and 4 bases at J, with 7 bases between. Germline assignment: CDR1 MGHRA and CDR2 YSYEKL. The CDR3 is 14 residues long. CDR3 region: CASSQVFLNEKLFF. The CDR3 DNA follows: TGCGCCAGCAGCCAAGTTTTTCTTAATGAAAAACTGTTTTTT.

J is TRBJ2-1 and V is TRBV18, with TRBD2 identical over 9 bases. Germline CDR1 KGHSH, CDR2 LQKENI. The CDR3 loop spans 14 amino acids. The trim removed 3 bases at V and 9 bases at J, leaving 6 bases unmatched. CDR3 loop: CASSPTSGLSEQFF. CDR3 coding DNA: TGTGCCAGCTCACCCACTAGCGGGTTAAGTGAGCAGTTCTTC.

V and J are TRBV30 and TRBJ1-4; TRBD1 matches 9 bases. J was trimmed by 6 bases and V by 2 bases; bases with no gene match: 7. This CDR3 is built from 15 residues. Germline V lookup: CDR1 GTSNPN, CDR2 SVGIG (reference sequence). The CDR3 here is CAWSRGQGEDEKLFF. DNA for the CDR3: TGTGCCTGGAGTAGGGGACAGGGTGAGGATGAAAAACTGTTTTTT.

This clone was observed once. The chain uses TRBV7-9 and TRBJ1-1; D perhaps matches TRBD1 (5 bases). V lost 8 bases and J 5 bases, leaving 21 bases between the germline ends. Germline V CDR1 and CDR2: SEHNR, FQNEAQ (reference sequence). The CDR3 runs to 15 residues. The CDR3 DNA follows: TGTGCCAGCCGCGGGGTCGGGGGATTGGGAACTGAAGCTTTCTTT. It translates to CASRGVGGLGTEAFF.

The chain carries TRBV7-6 and TRBJ1-2, with D possibly TRBD1 on 6 matching bases. The V end was cut by 2 bases, the J end by 8 bases, with 15 bases between. Germline V gives CDR1 SGHVS, CDR2 FNYEAQ. The length of the CDR3 is 14 residues. The CDR3 DNA sequence: TGTGCCAGCAGCTTAAATGAGGGGGATCGAGGCTACACCTTC. Residues: CASSLNEGDRGYTF. Together with reference TRBV7-6 and TRBJ1-2, the CDR3 gives the full variable domain: GAGVSQSPRYKVTKRGQDVALRCDPISGHVSLYWYRQALGQGPEFLTYFNYEAQQDKSGLPNDRFSAERPEGSISTLTIQRTEQRDSAMYRCASSLNEGDRGYTFGSGTRLTVV.

The rearrangement links TRBV7-9 to TRBJ1-2; D uncertain. The CDR3 covers 15 residues. Germline-derived CDR1 and CDR2 are SEHNR and FQNEAQ (reference sequence). V lost 1 base, J lost 1 base, and 10 bases lay in between. The CDR3 DNA follows: TGTGCCAGCAGCTTAGGGAGAGACCATAACTATGGCTACACCTTC. It is translated as CASSLGRDHNYGYTF.

The V call is TRBV5-3, the J call TRBJ1-6; TRBD1 matches 11 bases. TRBV5-3 is filed as an ORF, its function uncertain. Trimming at V came to 6 bases and at J to 0 bases, leaving 5 bases not matched to a gene. The CDR3 length is 17 residues. CDR3 sequence: CARTYGTGGSYNSPLHF. In DNA form, the CDR3 reads TGTGCCAGAACTTACGGGACAGGGGGCTCCTATAATTCACCCCTCCACTTT.

The V and J genes are TRBV7-9 and TRBJ2-7, with TRBD2 matching 12 bases. Germline V gene lookup returns CDR1 SEHNR and CDR2 FQNEAQ (reference sequence). The CDR3 consists of 17 residues. J gave up 6 bases and V 1 base, and 10 bases lay outside the gene matches. In nucleotides, the CDR3 is TGTGCCAGCAGCTTAGTGGCCCTAGCGGGAGGGCCGGGCGAGCAGTACTTC. Translating gives CASSLVALAGGPGEQYF. Using reference TRBV7-9 and TRBJ2-7 for the parts outside the CDR3, the full variable domain is DTGVSQNPRHKITKRGQNVTFRCDPISEHNRLYWYRQTLGQGPEFLTYFQNEAQLEKSRLLSDRFSAERPKGSFSTLEIQRTEQGDSAMYLCASSLVALAGGPGEQYFGPGTRLTVT.

The CDR3 is CASSPGRGRGEKLFF. Written as DNA, the CDR3 is TGTGCCAGCAGCCCCGGACGGGGAAGAGGCGAAAAACTGTTTTTT. The genes are TRBV11-3 and TRBJ1-4; D is unresolved. Trimming shortened V by 5 bases and J by 8 bases, and 18 bases separated the two germline ends. The CDR3 runs to 15 residues. Germline V gene data show CDR1 as SGHNT and CDR2 as YENEEA.